This passage covers 14 T cell receptor beta chains from one sample sequenced in a study of T cell responses to AZD1222 COVID-19 vaccine. Only in-frame clones appear in the TCRdb table, and some are missing; sequencing was by immunoSEQ multiplex PCR. This sample yields 110,000 to 150,000 clones, of which approximately 92% are seen a single time; around 1.7% belongs to the top ten. The sequences come from peripheral blood, collected on day 0 of AZD1222 vaccination. The receptors stem from an adult in good health.

J is TRBJ2-5 and V is TRBV5-8, with unresolved D. Trimming removed 1 base from V and 4 bases from J, with 11 bases in between. Germline-derived CDR1 and CDR2 are SGHTS and YDEGEE. The CDR3 is made up of 14 amino acids. The CDR3 DNA reads as TGTGCCAGCAGCTTGATGGCTTTAAGAGAGACCCAGTACTTC. It codes for CASSLMALRETQYF.

The rearrangement links TRBV5-1 to TRBJ2-1; no clear D. V lost 1 base, J lost 6 bases, and 8 bases lay in between. CDR1 is SGHRS, CDR2 YFSETQ, per germline. The CDR3 consists of 13 residues. The DNA of the CDR3 is TGCGCCAGCAGCTTGTTCAGCCGCAATGAGCAGTTCTTC. It is translated as CASSLFSRNEQFF.

The gene calls are TRBV6-5 and TRBJ2-1, with TRBD2 matching 9 bases. This CDR3 spans 16 amino acids. CDR1 and CDR2 from the germline V gene are MNHEY and SVGAGI. V dropped 2 bases and J dropped 4; count of bases not matched to a gene: 6. The chain's CDR3 is CASSYGGRASYNEQFF. For the CDR3, the DNA is TGTGCCAGCAGTTACGGCGGGAGGGCCTCTTACAATGAGCAGTTCTTC.

The rearrangement links TRBV7-9 to TRBJ1-2; 11 nucleotides line up with TRBD1. The V gene's germline CDR1 is SEHNR and CDR2 FQNEAQ (reference sequence). The length of the CDR3 is 17 residues. Trimming removed 6 bases from V and 8 bases from J; junction bases left unmatched: 17. CDR3 coding DNA: TGTGCCAGCAGGCCTGGACAGGGGGCCCCGGGGTTAGAAGGCTACACCTTC. As protein: CASRPGQGAPGLEGYTF. Looking up the rest from reference TRBV7-9 and TRBJ1-2 gives the full variable domain: DTGVSQNPRHKITKRGQNVTFRCDPISEHNRLYWYRQTLGQGPEFLTYFQNEAQLEKSRLLSDRFSAERPKGSFSTLEIQRTEQGDSAMYLCASRPGQGAPGLEGYTFGSGTRLTVV.

The chain has TRBV5-1 and TRBJ2-1; possibly TRBD2 for D (5 bases). This CDR3 is built from 14 residues. Germline values: CDR1 SGHRS, CDR2 YFSETQ. V was cut by 8 bases and J by 5 bases, with 17 bases left in between. CDR3: CASSPRTHNNEQFF. In DNA form, the CDR3 reads TGCGCCAGTAGCCCCCGGACTCACAACAATGAGCAGTTCTTC.

V is TRBV5-1 and J is TRBJ2-7; 8 bases fit TRBD2. The CDR3 sequence is 15 residues long. The ends lost 4 bases at V and 1 base at J; junction bases unmatched: 7. CDR1 is SGHRS, CDR2 YFSETQ, per germline. CDR3 sequence: CASSRGLASSYEQYF. CDR3 nucleotide sequence: TGCGCCAGCAGCCGCGGACTAGCTTCTTCCTACGAGCAGTACTTC.

The rearrangement links TRBV19 to TRBJ1-1, with D maybe TRBD1 (5 bases). CDR1 and CDR2 (germline): LNHDA, SQIVND (reference sequence). The V and J ends lost 4 bases and 0 bases respectively, with 12 bases between them. This CDR3 comprises 15 residues. The CDR3 sequence: CASSSSGTVNTEAFF. In DNA form, the CDR3 reads TGTGCCAGTAGTAGCTCCGGGACGGTGAACACTGAAGCTTTCTTT.

This clone was recorded once. One junction end disagrees with the germline gene, perhaps due to a read error. The chain recombines TRBV15 with TRBJ2-1, with TRBD1 as a possible D gene (6 bases). CDR3 size: 13 residues. Germline V gene lookup returns CDR1 LNHNV and CDR2 YYDKDF (reference sequence). In nucleotides, the CDR3 is TGTGCCACCAGCAGAGATCAGGGACACGGTCAGCTCTTC. Translating gives CATSRDQGHGQLF.

V gene TRBV7-2 combines with J gene TRBJ1-5; possibly TRBD1 for D (5 bases). Trimming removed 1 base at V and 9 bases at J, with 13 bases between. There are 14 residues in the CDR3. Germline V CDR1 and CDR2: SGHTA, FQGNSA. CDR3 loop: CASSLGRDLGPQHF. The CDR3 region has the DNA TGTGCCAGCAGCTTAGGTAGGGACTTGGGGCCCCAGCATTTT.

This clone has a single count. The chain is built from TRBV20-1 and TRBJ1-2; D is unclear. With 3 bases removed from V and 4 bases from J, the gap between germline ends came to 9 bases. Germline V gives CDR1 DFQATT, CDR2 SNEGSKA (reference sequence). This CDR3 spans 12 amino acids. CDR3 amino acids: CSASRAGYGYTF. The CDR3 nucleotides are TGCAGTGCTAGTCGGGCCGGCTATGGCTACACCTTC.

This clone was detected only once. This chain uses TRBV28 with TRBJ1-5, with a weak D call TRBD1 (5 bases). This CDR3 has 14 residues. Germline CDR1 and CDR2: MDHEN and SYDVKM. Deletions cut 3 bases from V and 7 bases from J, with 13 bases between. The CDR3 loop is CASSFHRSHQPQHF. For the CDR3, the DNA is TGTGCCAGCAGTTTTCACAGGTCACACCAGCCCCAGCATTTT.

The chain couples TRBV7-2 to TRBJ1-5; D remains unclear. V shed 2 bases and J shed 7 bases, with 6 bases lying between them. This CDR3 has 12 amino acids. Germline V lookup: CDR1 SGHTA, CDR2 FQGNSA. The CDR3 here is CASSLRVQPQHF. The CDR3 DNA reads as TGTGCCAGCAGCTTAAGGGTACAGCCCCAGCATTTT.

The rearrangement links TRBV2 to TRBJ2-7, with 7 bases aligning to TRBD2. The V and J ends lost 8 bases and 1 base, in that order; junction bases with no gene match: 17. Looked up from germline, CDR1 is SNHLY and CDR2 is FYNNEI. The CDR3 has 17 amino acids. The CDR3 loop is CASGDYPPVFKSYEQYF. DNA of the CDR3: TGTGCCAGCGGGGACTACCCACCGGTATTTAAGTCCTACGAGCAGTACTTC. Using reference TRBV2 and TRBJ2-7 for the parts outside the CDR3, the full variable domain is EPEVTQTPSHQVTQMGQEVILRCVPISNHLYFYWYRQILGQKVEFLVSFYNNEISEKSEIFDDQFSVERPDGSNFTLKIRSTKLEDSAMYFCASGDYPPVFKSYEQYFGPGTRLTVT.

The rearrangement joins TRBV14 to TRBJ1-1, with D unclear. V dropped 5 bases and J dropped 4 bases, with 11 bases sitting between them. The CDR3 runs 13 residues. The germline V gene has CDR1 SGHDN and CDR2 FVKESK. The CDR3: CASSWSASTEAFF. For the CDR3, the DNA is TGTGCCAGCAGCTGGTCTGCCTCCACTGAAGCTTTCTTT. Filled out from reference TRBV14 and TRBJ1-1, the complete variable domain reads EAGVTQFPSHSVIEKGQTVTLRCDPISGHDNLYWYRRVMGKEIKFLLHFVKESKQDESGMPNNRFLAERTGGTYSTLKVQPAELEDSGVYFCASSWSASTEAFFGQGTRLTVV.